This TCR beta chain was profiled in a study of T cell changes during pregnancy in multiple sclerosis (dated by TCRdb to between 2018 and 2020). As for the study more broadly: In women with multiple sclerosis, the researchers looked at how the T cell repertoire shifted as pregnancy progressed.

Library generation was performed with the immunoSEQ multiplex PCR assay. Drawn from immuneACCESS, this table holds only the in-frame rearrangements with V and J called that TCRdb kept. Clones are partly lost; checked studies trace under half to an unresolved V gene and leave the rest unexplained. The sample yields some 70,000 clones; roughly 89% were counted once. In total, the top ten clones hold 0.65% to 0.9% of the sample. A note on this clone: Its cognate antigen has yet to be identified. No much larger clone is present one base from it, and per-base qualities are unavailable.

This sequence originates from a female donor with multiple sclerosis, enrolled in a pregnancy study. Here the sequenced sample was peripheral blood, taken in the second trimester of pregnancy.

The DNA sequence is as follows: TGTGCCAGTTTAGAAGGGGGGACAGGGGGTTCACCCCTCCACTTT. Its amino acids are CASLEGGTGGSPLHF. The V and J segments used are TRBV19 and TRBJ1-6; 11 central bases correspond to TRBD1. From a lookup of the germline V gene (reference sequence), CDR1 and CDR2 are LNHDA and SQIVND. Including the terminal cysteine and phenylalanine, the CDR3 comprises 15 residues. Of the read, only the CDR3 DNA is kept; its 45 bases are in frame from base 1. Ends trimmed: V by 8 bases, J by 9 bases; bases unmatched to a gene: 9.